The 16 T cell receptor beta chains reported below all come from one sample, sequenced in a study of cytomegalovirus exposure and HLA in healthy donors. 60 Vbeta and 13 Jbeta primers were used in PCR. Repertoires were generated with immunoSEQ multiplex PCR, while TCRdb's copy carries only in-frame clones and drops some. The sample records under 150,000 clones, roughly 83% being singletons. The sequenced sample consisted of PBMCs. Source of these receptors: a man aged 40-49 years in good health and CMV-seropositive.

The chain carries TRBV19 and TRBJ2-3, with TRBD2 identical over 9 bases. With V trimmed by 2 bases and J by 3 bases, 6 bases remained unmatched. CDR1 and CDR2 (germline): LNHDA, SQIVND (reference sequence). This CDR3 has 16 residues. CDR3 loop: CASSIQASGNTDTQYF. The CDR3 DNA sequence: TGTGCCAGTAGTATACAGGCTAGCGGGAATACAGATACGCAGTATTTT. Based on the CDR3 plus reference TRBV19 and TRBJ2-3, the full variable domain is DGGITQSPKYLFRKEGQNVTLSCEQNLNHDAMYWYRQDPGQGLRLIYYSQIVNDFQKGDIAEGYSVSREKKESFPLTVTSAQKNPTAFYLCASSIQASGNTDTQYFGPGTRLTVL.

The rearrangement uses TRBV7-2 and TRBJ1-2; D is unresolved. V lost 5 bases and J lost 2, with 6 bases in between. Germline V gene sequence: CDR1 SGHTA, CDR2 FQGNSA. The CDR3 covers 12 residues. This CDR3 reads CASSPLNYGYTF. Written as DNA, the CDR3 is TGTGCCAGCAGCCCGTTGAACTATGGCTACACCTTC.

This rearrangement joins TRBV21-1 to TRBJ1-1; the D segment call TRBD1 is taken from the table without a DNA check. TRBV21-1 is flagged as a pseudogene. This CDR3 has 11 amino acids. For the CDR3, the DNA is TGTGCCAGCAGCAGACAGGCTGAAGCTTTCTTT. As protein: CASSRQAEAFF.

The gene calls are TRBV5-1 and TRBJ2-7; D is unclear. The ends were cut back, 4 bases at V and 0 bases at J, with 11 bases in the middle. This CDR3 contains 14 residues. The germline CDR1 and CDR2 sequences are SGHRS and YFSETQ. The CDR3 DNA reads TGCGCCAGCAGCGCTGCCCCCAGCTCCTACGAGCAGTACTTC. Amino acids: CASSAAPSSYEQYF.

The sample holds one count of this clone. The chain has TRBV5-1 and TRBJ2-1; D is possibly TRBD2 (7 bases). V was pared by 6 bases and J by 8 bases, with 21 bases between. Germline V gene data show CDR1 as SGHRS and CDR2 as YFSETQ. This CDR3 contains 15 residues. CDR3 region: CASKSLLGGLDEQFF. CDR3 bases: TGCGCCAGCAAGAGCCTCCTGGGGGGGCTGGATGAGCAGTTCTTC.

This sequence joins TRBV18 and TRBJ2-7; 12 nucleotides match TRBD2. V dropped 3 bases and J dropped 7; count of bases not matched to a gene: 4. Per the germline V gene, CDR1 is KGHSH and CDR2 is LQKENI. This CDR3 has 14 amino acids. The CDR3 DNA follows: TGTGCCAGCTCACCCCTAGCGGGGGGGCTTGAGCAGTACTTC. This codes for CASSPLAGGLEQYF.

This clone occurred once. V and J are TRBV4-1 and TRBJ2-5; possibly TRBD2 for D (6 bases). The CDR3 has 15 residues. Germline V gene lookup returns CDR1 MGHRA and CDR2 YSYEKL. Trimming took 4 bases from V and 5 from J, leaving 17 bases between them. CDR3 sequence: CASSPGGATAETQYF. The CDR3 DNA follows: TGCGCCAGCAGCCCCGGAGGGGCCACCGCGGAGACCCAGTACTTC.

A few counts support this clone. This rearrangement joins TRBV4-1 to TRBJ1-2; D unclear. Trimming removed 1 base at V and 1 base at J, with 7 bases between. The CDR3 is made up of 14 amino acids. Per germline, CDR1 MGHRA and CDR2 YSYEKL. CDR3 sequence: CASSQGGSNYGYTF. The CDR3 bases are TGCGCCAGCAGCCAAGGTGGCAGTAACTATGGCTACACCTTC.

This clone is a singleton in its sample. This chain uses TRBV2 with TRBJ2-7, with TRBD2 matching 14 bases. Germline values: CDR1 SNHLY, CDR2 FYNNEI. The CDR3 is 15 amino acids. The V and J ends lost 7 bases and 5 bases, in that order; junction bases with no gene match: 7. Here the CDR3 DNA reads TGTGCCAGCATTCTAACGGGACTAGCGGGAGACGAGCAGTACTTC. Translating gives CASILTGLAGDEQYF.

Only a few counts were recorded for this clone. The CDR3 spells CASYRVRGEQYF. CDR3 coding DNA: TGCGCCAGTTACAGGGTCCGGGGCGAGCAGTACTTC. This chain joins TRBV5-1 and TRBJ2-7; possibly TRBD1 for D (6 bases). The germline V gene encodes CDR1 SGHRS and CDR2 YFSETQ. The CDR3 is made up of 12 amino acids. Trimming shortened V by 8 bases and J by 6 bases, and 15 bases separated the two germline ends.

This clone was seen more than once but under ten times. The chain is built from TRBV19 and TRBJ1-2, with 12 bases identical to TRBD1. Germline V gene lookup returns CDR1 LNHDA and CDR2 SQIVND (reference sequence). The J segment lost 8 bases and the V segment lost 4 bases, leaving 5 bases of the junction unmatched. This CDR3 is 14 amino acids long. The DNA for the CDR3 is TGTGCCAGTAGTACCGGGACAGGGGGCAGGGGCTACACCTTC. Its translation is CASSTGTGGRGYTF.

The table lists this clone with a count of one. The chain links TRBV18 to TRBJ2-7, with TRBD2 identical over 12 bases. Looked up from germline, CDR1 is KGHSH and CDR2 is LQKENI. Losses at the gene ends were 3 bases for V and 4 bases for J; bases not matched to a gene: 4. The length of the CDR3 is 15 residues. The chain's CDR3 is CASSPTSGSGYEQYF. CDR3 in DNA: TGTGCCAGCTCACCGACTAGCGGGAGTGGGTACGAGCAGTACTTC. Drawing the rest from reference TRBV18 and TRBJ2-7, the complete variable domain is NAGVMQNPRHLVRRRGQEARLRCSPMKGHSHVYWYRQLPEEGLKFMVYLQKENIIDESGMPKERFSAEFPKEGPSILRIQQVVRGDSAAYFCASSPTSGSGYEQYFGPGTRLTVT.

CDR3 nucleotides: TGTGCCAGCAGCTTACGCTCAGGGGGCGGAGAACTGTTTTTT. It encodes CASSLRSGGGELFF. The chain recombines TRBV5-4 with TRBJ1-4, with TRBD1 matching 8 bases. In germline, CDR1 is SGHNT, CDR2 YYREEE (reference sequence). CDR3 length: 14 amino acids. Trimming at V came to 2 bases and at J to 12 bases, leaving 9 bases not matched to a gene. The full variable domain, its missing parts supplied by reference TRBV5-4 and TRBJ1-4, is ETGVTQSPTHLIKTRGQQVTLRCSSQSGHNTVSWYQQALGQGPQFIFQYYREEENGRGNFPPRFSGLQFPNYSSELNVNALELDDSALYLCASSLRSGGGELFFGSGTQLSVL.

V usage is TRBV18 and J usage is TRBJ2-7; the match to TRBD1 covers 9 bases. J was trimmed by 3 bases and V by 2 bases; bases with no gene match: 8. The V gene's germline CDR1 is KGHSH and CDR2 LQKENI. The CDR3 contains 16 residues. The CDR3 is CASSPENRGPGYEQYF. Here the CDR3 DNA reads TGTGCCAGCTCACCAGAAAACAGGGGGCCAGGCTACGAGCAGTACTTC.

The chain couples TRBV9 to TRBJ2-2, with D possibly matching TRBD2 (6 bases). CDR1 is SGDLS, CDR2 YYNGEE, per germline. V lost 4 bases and J 8 bases, leaving 18 bases between the germline ends. This CDR3 comprises 15 residues. DNA of the CDR3: TGTGCCAGCAGCACCCTGTCGGGAGTCGCTGGGGAGCTGTTTTTT. It codes for CASSTLSGVAGELFF.

J is TRBJ2-7 and V is TRBV7-2; 8 bases map to TRBD2. The CDR3 totals 14 residues. The germline V gene encodes CDR1 SGHTA and CDR2 FQGNSA. Losses at the gene ends were 4 bases for V and 3 bases for J; bases not matched to a gene: 5. This chain's CDR3 is CASSSTAGGYEQYF. DNA for the CDR3: TGTGCCAGCAGCTCGACTGCGGGGGGCTACGAGCAGTACTTC.